These T cell receptor beta chains were read from a single sample in a study of identical twins. Using its own MiXCR run on the 5' RACE reads, TCRdb lists one record per CDR3 protein. The data contain over 250,000 distinct CDR3 sequences, roughly 8.6% of them seen just once; the ten biggest clones take up roughly 7%. These data were likewise used in another study, on yellow fever vaccine responses in identical twins.

Sample: CD8+ T cells sorted from blood. These receptors were taken from a woman aged 18-30 years in good health. Each CDR3 is given with its conserved first and last residue. A D gene is named only where the DNA matches it firmly. Only part of the rows carry a size: once, few, many, or a class if the clone is expanded.

V gene	D gene	clone size	J gene	CDR3 protein	CDR3 DNA
TRBV18	.	.	TRBJ2-7	CASSPSTGPQGYEQYF	TGTGCCAGCTCCCCTTCGACAGGCCCGCAAGGCTACGAGCAGTACTTC
TRBV28	.	few	TRBJ1-1	CASTLTGSGTEAFF	TGTGCCAGCACCCTGACAGGATCAGGGACTGAAGCTTTCTTT
TRBV15	.	few	TRBJ2-3	CATKGGTSTDTQYF	TGTGCCACCAAGGGCGGGACTAGCACAGATACGCAGTATTTT
TRBV4-1	TRBD2	few	TRBJ2-2	CASSQDPLAGGAGELFF	TGCGCCAGCAGCCAAGACCCGCTGGCGGGGGGAGCCGGGGAGCTGTTTTTT
TRBV2	.	few	TRBJ2-7	CASSETGQSYEQYF	TGTGCCAGCAGTGAAACAGGGCAGTCCTACGAGCAGTACTTC
TRBV5-1	.	few	TRBJ2-4	CASSSGQGGVDIQYF	TGCGCCAGCAGCTCCGGACAGGGAGGGGTGGACATTCAGTACTTC
TRBV2	.	few	TRBJ2-7	CASRDKVAYEQYF	TGTGCCAGCAGAGACAAGGTGGCTTACGAGCAGTACTTC
TRBV4-1	.	many	TRBJ1-1	CASSQDAGNTEAFF	TGCGCCAGCAGCCAAGATGCTGGGAACACTGAAGCTTTCTTT
TRBV4-1	TRBD2	many	TRBJ2-5	CASSQPSGRSEETQYF	TGCGCCAGCAGCCAACCCAGCGGGAGGTCTGAAGAGACCCAGTACTTC
TRBV5-6	.	.	TRBJ2-5	CASSLPRDGAFAETQYF	TGTGCCAGCAGCTTGCCCCGGGACGGAGCTTTTGCTGAGACCCAGTACTTC
TRBV12-3/TRBV12-4	.	many	TRBJ1-5	CASSHSSGGNQPQHF	TGTGCCAGCAGCCACAGCTCGGGGGGCAATCAGCCCCAGCATTTT
TRBV21-1	.	few	TRBJ2-7	CASSTHLRQQQYF	TGTGCCAGCAGCACCCACCTGAGGCAGCAGCAGTACTTC
TRBV11-2	.	.	TRBJ2-3	CASSFRRGTSTDTQYF	TGTGCCAGCAGCTTCAGAAGGGGGACTAGCACAGATACGCAGTATTTT
TRBV2	.	few	TRBJ2-7	CASMGDTRYEQYF	TGTGCCAGCATGGGGGACACCCGGTACGAGCAGTACTTC
TRBV6-6	.	once	TRBJ2-3	CAIGGAPDTLYF	TGTGCCATCGGCGGGGCCCCGGATACGCTGTATTTT
TRBV12-3/TRBV12-4	TRBD2	many	TRBJ2-1	CASSLGLAGVNNEQFF	TGTGCCAGCAGTTTGGGGCTAGCGGGGGTGAACAATGAGCAGTTCTTC
TRBV27	.	few	TRBJ1-2	CASSPRTRIYGYTF	TGTGCCAGCAGTCCCCGGACTAGGATTTATGGCTACACCTTC
TRBV11-1	.	few	TRBJ2-7	CASSFTRPSRGESYEQYF	TGTGCCAGCAGCTTTACCCGACCGTCCAGGGGAGAATCCTACGAGCAGTACTTC
TRBV29-1	TRBD2	many	TRBJ2-3	CSVEGRGLAGDRTDTQYF	TGCAGCGTTGAAGGCCGGGGGCTAGCGGGAGACCGCACAGATACGCAGTATTTT